Below, one T cell receptor beta chain is given with its context. The table lists this clone with a few counts. The clone's antigen remains unknown. No base quality values were provided; no much bigger clone lies one nucleotide off. The entire isolated RNA was reverse transcribed using the High Capacity cDNA Reverse Transcription Kit, and thus expressed TCRB transcripts were sequenced. Deep immunoSEQ sequencing was applied to naive, central memory and regulatory T cell samples, giving an average of around 4 million total reads per sample. Sorted cells were lysed in RLT buffer, and RNA was extracted using DNase-treated RNeasy Micro or Mini kits according to cell number. To prevent cross-contamination, each cell subset was processed individually, whereas patient and healthy donor samples were processed jointly. The immunoSEQ multiplex PCR was used to amplify TCRB sequences from cDNA, generating 87-bp fragments that spanned the CDR3 region. Sequencing of the amplicons was done on the Illumina HiSeq platform. Concerning the study's data processing: PCR bias was corrected computationally using synthetic template baselines, and reads within Hamming distance 2 were collapsed, with unmergeable singletons discarded. Reads were aligned to IMGT to assign V, D and J genes, CDR3 length, and insertions or deletions at six rearrangement sites. Within each subset, clonotype counts were normalized to the number of sorted cells before true diversity and Gini coefficients were calculated with the tcR R package. Repertoire sharing was quantified using the overlap coefficient calculated on TCRB nucleotide sequences. TCRdb re-hosts the immuneACCESS table, in-frame sequences only. Its copies lack some clones; in the studies checked, an unresolved V gene accounts for under half of them, and the cause for the rest is not known. V and J calls and clone size are given by that table; D and trimming were obtained from the DNA. This sample has about 220,000 clones in its table, and approximately 10% of those were observed once. The ten largest clonotypes hold over 1% of the sample.

A single peripheral blood draw of about 116 mL on average was collected from each donor into heparinised tubes. A BD FACSAria II and a panel including CD45RO, CCR7, CD25, CD127, CD95 and CD27 were used to sort naive, central memory, regulatory and stem cell-like memory CD4+ T cells. Purity was above 98% for every sorted population. Right away, PBMCs were isolated by Lymphoprep density gradient centrifugation and were stained directly, with no culture step. To minimize batch effects, samples were stained and sorted in pairs, one healthy donor with one patient per experiment. The sample is drawn from a study of beta chain features in type 1 diabetes (dated by TCRdb to between 2017 and 2018). As for the study more broadly: Mean age, gender distribution, total cell number and subset yield did not differ between patients and healthy donors. A total of over 90,000,000 sorted cells were examined across all samples, and a strong correlation was observed between cell number per subset and RNA yield. In the study, recently diagnosed type 1 diabetes patients and matched healthy donors were compared on the TCRB repertoires of their sorted circulating CD4+ T cell subsets. Regulatory and stem cell-like memory subsets were obtained from only 8 patients and roughly 8 healthy donors, while naive and central memory subsets were obtained from all 30 or so donors.

Here is what the overall study found, with its caveats: PCR might favor shorter templates, but patient and control samples were amplified and corrected together, so any skew would affect both groups equally. At VDJ recombination sites, patients with type 1 diabetes made fewer insertions and deleted more nucleotides, a pattern implying thymic rearrangement abnormalities. A moderate but significant shortening of TCRB CDR3 length was observed in type 1 diabetes patients in all four CD4+ subsets. Naive, central memory and regulatory TCRB repertoires appeared to be more similar among patients than among healthy donors. Only small numbers of individuals were included in the HLA sub-analyses, which left unresolved whether HLA type had any influence on TCRB rearrangement. Because cDNA was sequenced instead of genomic DNA, activated cells with high expression could be over-represented, although the groups did not differ in activation or CD3 levels.

The CDR3 starts with the cysteine, ends with the phenylalanine, and has 15 residues. Only the CDR3 region is kept as DNA, spanning 45 bases read in frame from base 1. Sequences MNHEY (CDR1) and SVGAGI (CDR2) are obtained from the germline V gene. V is pruned by 4 bases and J by 0 bases, leaving 4 bases of the junction without a gene match. The clonotype comes from a man between 18 and 35 years old in good health. The sample was central memory CD4+ T cells from blood. The chain employs TRBV6-5 and TRBJ2-7; the junction holds 9 bases that match TRBD2. Read as DNA, the sequence is TGTGCCAGCAGTTCTAGACTAGCGGCCTCCTACGAGCAGTACTTC. It translates to CASSSRLAASYEQYF.